The source of this TCR beta chain is a study of beta chain features in type 1 diabetes. With respect to this clone: What it binds is not known.

cDNA synthesis used the whole RNA isolate, giving expressed TCRB sequences. Naive, central memory and regulatory T cell samples came to a mean of about 4 million reads. The repertoire was sequenced with immunoSEQ multiplex PCR; TCRdb's copy has only in-frame clones and lacks some. The sample lists more than 150,000 clones; more than 10% were seen once. General study findings and limits: More deletions and fewer insertions at VDJ junctions were found in patients with type 1 diabetes. The naive, central memory and Treg TCRB repertoires of patients appeared to be more similar to one another than those of healthy donors. When Type 1 diabetes patients were examined, their TCRB CDR3s proved moderately but significantly shorter in all four CD4+ subsets.

The sequencing sample was made of central memory CD4+ T cells from blood. The sequence was collected from a woman under 30 in good health.

The CDR3 DNA follows: TGTGCCACCAGTAACCCACAGGGCCGTTATGGCTACACCTTC. Its protein product is CATSNPQGRYGYTF. The chain combines TRBV15 with TRBJ1-2, with D possibly TRBD1 on 6 matching bases. V dropped 6 bases and J dropped 5 bases, with 16 bases sitting between them. Germline assignment: CDR1 LNHNV and CDR2 YYDKDF (reference sequence). CDR3 size: 14 residues.